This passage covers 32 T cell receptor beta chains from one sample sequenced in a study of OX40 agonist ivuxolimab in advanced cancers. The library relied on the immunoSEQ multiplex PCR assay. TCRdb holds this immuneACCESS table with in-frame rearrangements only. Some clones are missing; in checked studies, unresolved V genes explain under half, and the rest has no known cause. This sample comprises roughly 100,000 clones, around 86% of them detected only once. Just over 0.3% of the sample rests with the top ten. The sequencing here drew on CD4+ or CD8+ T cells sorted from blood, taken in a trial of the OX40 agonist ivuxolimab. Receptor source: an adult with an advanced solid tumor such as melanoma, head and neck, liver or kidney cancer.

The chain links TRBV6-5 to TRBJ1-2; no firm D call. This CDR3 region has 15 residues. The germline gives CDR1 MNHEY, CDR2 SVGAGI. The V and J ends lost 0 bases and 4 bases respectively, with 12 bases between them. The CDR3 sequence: CASSYSPGGSYGYTF. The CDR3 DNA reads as TGTGCCAGCAGTTACTCGCCGGGAGGAAGCTATGGCTACACCTTC.

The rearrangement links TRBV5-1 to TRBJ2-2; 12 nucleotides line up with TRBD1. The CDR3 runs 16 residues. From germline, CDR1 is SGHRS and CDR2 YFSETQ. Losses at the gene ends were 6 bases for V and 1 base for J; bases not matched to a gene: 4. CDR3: CASMGTGGENTGELFF. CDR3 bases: TGCGCCAGCATGGGGACAGGGGGCGAGAACACCGGGGAGCTGTTTTTT.

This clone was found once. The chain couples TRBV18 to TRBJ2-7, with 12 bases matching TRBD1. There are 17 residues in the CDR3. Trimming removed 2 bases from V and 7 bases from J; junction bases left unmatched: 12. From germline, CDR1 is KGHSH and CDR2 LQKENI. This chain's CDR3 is CASSPMIGDRGPREQYF. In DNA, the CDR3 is TGTGCCAGCTCACCAATGATCGGGGACAGGGGGCCGCGGGAGCAGTACTTC.

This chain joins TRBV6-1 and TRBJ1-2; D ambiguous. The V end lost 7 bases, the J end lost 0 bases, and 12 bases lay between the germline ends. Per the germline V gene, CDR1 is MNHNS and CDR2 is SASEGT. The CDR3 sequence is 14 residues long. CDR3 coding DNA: TGTGCCAGCACACCAACAACGGCTAACTATGGCTACACCTTC. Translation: CASTPTTANYGYTF.

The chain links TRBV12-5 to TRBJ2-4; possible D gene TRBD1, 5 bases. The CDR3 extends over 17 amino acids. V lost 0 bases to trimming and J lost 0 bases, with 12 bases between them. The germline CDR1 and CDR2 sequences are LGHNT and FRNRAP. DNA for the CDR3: TGTGCTAGTGGTTTGGTACTAAGGGGTCTAGCCAAAAACATTCAGTACTTC. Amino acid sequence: CASGLVLRGLAKNIQYF.

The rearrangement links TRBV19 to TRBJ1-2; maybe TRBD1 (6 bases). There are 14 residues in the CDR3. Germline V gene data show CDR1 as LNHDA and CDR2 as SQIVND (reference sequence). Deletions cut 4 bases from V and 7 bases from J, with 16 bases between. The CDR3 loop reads CASSTPGEASGYTF. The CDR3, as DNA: TGTGCCAGTAGTACCCCAGGGGAGGCAAGTGGCTACACCTTC. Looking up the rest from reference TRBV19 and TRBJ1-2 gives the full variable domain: DGGITQSPKYLFRKEGQNVTLSCEQNLNHDAMYWYRQDPGQGLRLIYYSQIVNDFQKGDIAEGYSVSREKKESFPLTVTSAQKNPTAFYLCASSTPGEASGYTFGSGTRLTVV.

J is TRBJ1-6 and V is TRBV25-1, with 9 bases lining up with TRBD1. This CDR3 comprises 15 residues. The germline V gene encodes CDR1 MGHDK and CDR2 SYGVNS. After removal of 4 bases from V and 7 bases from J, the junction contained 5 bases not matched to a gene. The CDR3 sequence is CASSGPGQGNSPLHF. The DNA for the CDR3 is TGTGCCAGCAGTGGGCCGGGACAGGGAAATTCACCCCTCCACTTT.

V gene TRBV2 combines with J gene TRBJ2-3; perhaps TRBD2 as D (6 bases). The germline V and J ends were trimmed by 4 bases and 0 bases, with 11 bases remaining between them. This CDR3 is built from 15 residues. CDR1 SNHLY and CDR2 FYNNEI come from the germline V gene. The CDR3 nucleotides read TGTGCCAGCAGTGTGCCTAGCGCAAGCACAGATACGCAGTATTTT. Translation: CASSVPSASTDTQYF. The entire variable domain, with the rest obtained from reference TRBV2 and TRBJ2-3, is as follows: EPEVTQTPSHQVTQMGQEVILRCVPISNHLYFYWYRQILGQKVEFLVSFYNNEISEKSEIFDDQFSVERPDGSNFTLKIRSTKLEDSAMYFCASSVPSASTDTQYFGPGTRLTVL.

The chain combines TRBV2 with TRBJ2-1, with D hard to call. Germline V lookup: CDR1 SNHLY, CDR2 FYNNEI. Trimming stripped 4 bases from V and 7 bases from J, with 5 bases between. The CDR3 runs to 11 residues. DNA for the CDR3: TGTGCCAGCAGTGTACAGAATGAGCAGTTCTTC. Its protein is CASSVQNEQFF.

The CDR3 spells CASSTLRWGYEQYF. Here the CDR3 DNA reads TGTGCCAGCAGCACCCTCCGGTGGGGCTACGAGCAGTACTTC. The genes are TRBV11-2 and TRBJ2-7, with no clear D. Germline assignment: CDR1 SGHAT and CDR2 FQNNGV. The CDR3 is 14 residues long. V lost 5 bases to trimming and J lost 3 bases, with 14 bases between them. Filled out from reference TRBV11-2 and TRBJ2-7, the complete variable domain reads EAGVAQSPRYKIIEKRQSVAFWCNPISGHATLYWYQQILGQGPKLLIQFQNNGVVDDSQLPKDRFSAERLKGVDSTLKIQPAKLEDSAVYLCASSTLRWGYEQYFGPGTRLTVT.

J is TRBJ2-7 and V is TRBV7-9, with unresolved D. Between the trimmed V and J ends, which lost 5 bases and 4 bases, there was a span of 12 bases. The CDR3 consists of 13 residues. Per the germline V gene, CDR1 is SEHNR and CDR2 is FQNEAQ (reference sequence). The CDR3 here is CASSLQEQYEQYF. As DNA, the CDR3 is TGTGCCAGCAGCCTCCAGGAGCAGTACGAGCAGTACTTC.

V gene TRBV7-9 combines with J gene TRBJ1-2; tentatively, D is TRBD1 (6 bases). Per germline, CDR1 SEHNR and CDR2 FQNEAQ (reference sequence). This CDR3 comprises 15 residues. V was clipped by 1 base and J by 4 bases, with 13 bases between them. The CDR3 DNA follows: TGTGCCAGCAGCTTAGGTCCAGGGGTTCCCTATGGCTACACCTTC. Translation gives CASSLGPGVPYGYTF.

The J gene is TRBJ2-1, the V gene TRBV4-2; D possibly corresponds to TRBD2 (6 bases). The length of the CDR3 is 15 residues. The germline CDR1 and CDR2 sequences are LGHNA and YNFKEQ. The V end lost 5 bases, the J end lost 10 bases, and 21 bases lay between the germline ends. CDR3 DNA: TGTGCCAGCAGCAACCGGGACTGGACCTTAGGGGAGCAGTTCTTC. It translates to CASSNRDWTLGEQFF.

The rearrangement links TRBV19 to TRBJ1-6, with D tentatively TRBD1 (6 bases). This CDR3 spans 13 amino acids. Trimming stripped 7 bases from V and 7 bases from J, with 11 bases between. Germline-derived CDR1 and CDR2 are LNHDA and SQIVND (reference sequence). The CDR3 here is CASMRGANSPLHF. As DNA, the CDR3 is TGTGCCAGTATGCGGGGGGCCAATTCACCCCTCCACTTT.

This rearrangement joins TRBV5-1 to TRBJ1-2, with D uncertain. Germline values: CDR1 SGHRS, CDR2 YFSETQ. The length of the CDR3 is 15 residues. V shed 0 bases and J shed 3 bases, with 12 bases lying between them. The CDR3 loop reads CASSLDGVRDYGYTF. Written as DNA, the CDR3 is TGCGCCAGCAGCTTGGATGGGGTGCGGGACTATGGCTACACCTTC.

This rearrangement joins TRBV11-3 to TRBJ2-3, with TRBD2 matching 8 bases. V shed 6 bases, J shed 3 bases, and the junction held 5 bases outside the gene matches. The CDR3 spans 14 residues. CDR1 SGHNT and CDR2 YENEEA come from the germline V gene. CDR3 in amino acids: CASSSGGRTDTQYF. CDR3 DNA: TGTGCCAGCAGTTCGGGGGGGCGGACAGATACGCAGTATTTT.

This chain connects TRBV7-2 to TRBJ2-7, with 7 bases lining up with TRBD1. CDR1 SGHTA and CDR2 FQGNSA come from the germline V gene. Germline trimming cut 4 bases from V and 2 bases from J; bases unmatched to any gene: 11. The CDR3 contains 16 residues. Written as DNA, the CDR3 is TGTGCCAGCAGCTGGAACCGGGACAGATCTGCCTACGAGCAGTACTTC. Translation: CASSWNRDRSAYEQYF.

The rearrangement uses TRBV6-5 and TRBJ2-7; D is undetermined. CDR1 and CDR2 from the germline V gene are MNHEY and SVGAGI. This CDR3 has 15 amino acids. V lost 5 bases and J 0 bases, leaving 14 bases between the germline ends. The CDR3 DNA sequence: TGTGCCAGCAGTAATGACGGATCGGGCTCCTACGAGCAGTACTTC. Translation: CASSNDGSGSYEQYF.

CDR3 region: CASSFSTRHEQFF. For the CDR3, the DNA is TGTGCCAGCAGCTTCAGTACTCGGCATGAGCAGTTCTTC. The V and J genes are TRBV7-6 and TRBJ2-1; D is ambiguous. The CDR3 is made up of 13 amino acids. V was trimmed by 3 bases and J by 8 bases, leaving 11 bases between them. In germline, CDR1 is SGHVS, CDR2 FNYEAQ.

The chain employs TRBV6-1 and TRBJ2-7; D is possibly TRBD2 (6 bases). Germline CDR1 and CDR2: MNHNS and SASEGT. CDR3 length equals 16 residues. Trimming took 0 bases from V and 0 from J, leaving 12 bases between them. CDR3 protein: CASSEALGTDSYEQYF. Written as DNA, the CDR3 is TGTGCCAGCAGTGAAGCTCTCGGGACTGACTCCTACGAGCAGTACTTC.

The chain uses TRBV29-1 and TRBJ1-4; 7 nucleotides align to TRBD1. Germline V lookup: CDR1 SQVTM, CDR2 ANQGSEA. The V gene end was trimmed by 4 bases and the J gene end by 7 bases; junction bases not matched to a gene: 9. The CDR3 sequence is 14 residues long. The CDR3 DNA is TGCAGCGTTGGTTGGAGGGGGCAGGGTGAAAAACTGTTTTTT. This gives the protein CSVGWRGQGEKLFF.

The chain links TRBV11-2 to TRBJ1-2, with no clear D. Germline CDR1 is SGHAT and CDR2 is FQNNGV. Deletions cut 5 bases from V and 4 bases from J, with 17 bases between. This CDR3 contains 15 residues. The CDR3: CASSPSLQALYGYTF. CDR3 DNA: TGTGCCAGCAGCCCCTCCCTTCAAGCTCTCTATGGCTACACCTTC. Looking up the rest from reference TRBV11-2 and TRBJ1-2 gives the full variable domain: EAGVAQSPRYKIIEKRQSVAFWCNPISGHATLYWYQQILGQGPKLLIQFQNNGVVDDSQLPKDRFSAERLKGVDSTLKIQPAKLEDSAVYLCASSPSLQALYGYTFGSGTRLTVV.

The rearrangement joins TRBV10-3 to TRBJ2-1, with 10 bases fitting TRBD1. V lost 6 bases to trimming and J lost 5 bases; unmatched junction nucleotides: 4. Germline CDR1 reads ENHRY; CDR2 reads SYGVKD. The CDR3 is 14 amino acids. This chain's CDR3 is CAIRGQGNNNEQFF. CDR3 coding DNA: TGTGCCATCAGGGGACAGGGGAATAACAATGAGCAGTTCTTC.

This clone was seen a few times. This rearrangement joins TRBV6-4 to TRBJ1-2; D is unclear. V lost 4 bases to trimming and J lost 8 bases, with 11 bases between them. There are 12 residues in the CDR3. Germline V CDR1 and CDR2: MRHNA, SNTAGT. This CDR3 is CASSGRGQGYTF. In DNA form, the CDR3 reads TGTGCCAGCAGTGGGAGAGGTCAAGGCTACACCTTC.

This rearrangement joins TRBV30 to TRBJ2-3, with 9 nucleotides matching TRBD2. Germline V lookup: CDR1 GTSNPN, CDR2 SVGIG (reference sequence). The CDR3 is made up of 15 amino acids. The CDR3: CAVEVGSGGGGTQYF. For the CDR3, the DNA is TGTGCGGTGGAGGTTGGTAGCGGGGGAGGAGGAACGCAGTATTTT.

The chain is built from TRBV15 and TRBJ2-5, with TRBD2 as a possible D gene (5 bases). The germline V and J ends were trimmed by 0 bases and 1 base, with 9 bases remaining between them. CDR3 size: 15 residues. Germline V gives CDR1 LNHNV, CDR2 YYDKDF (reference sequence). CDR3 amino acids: CATSRDPGIQETQYF. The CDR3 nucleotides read TGTGCCACCAGCAGAGATCCCGGGATCCAAGAGACCCAGTACTTC.

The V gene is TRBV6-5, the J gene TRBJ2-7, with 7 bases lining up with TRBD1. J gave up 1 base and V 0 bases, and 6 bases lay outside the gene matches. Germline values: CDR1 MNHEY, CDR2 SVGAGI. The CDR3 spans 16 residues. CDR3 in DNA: TGTGCCAGCAGTTACTCGAGGACAGGTGATTCCTACGAGCAGTACTTC. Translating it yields CASSYSRTGDSYEQYF.

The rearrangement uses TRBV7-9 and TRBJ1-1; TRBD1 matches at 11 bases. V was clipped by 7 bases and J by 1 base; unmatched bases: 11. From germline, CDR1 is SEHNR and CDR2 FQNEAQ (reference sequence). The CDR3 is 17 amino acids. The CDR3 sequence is CASNYKGTGGKNTEAFF. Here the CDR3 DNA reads TGTGCCAGCAACTATAAGGGGACAGGGGGGAAGAACACTGAAGCTTTCTTT.

The DNA of the CDR3 is TGTGCCAGCAGCCCAGAGGTGTTCACTGAAGCTTTCTTT. Translated, it gives CASSPEVFTEAFF. This rearrangement joins TRBV7-8 to TRBJ1-1; D unresolved. The germline gives CDR1 SGHVS, CDR2 FQNEAQ. This CDR3 contains 13 residues. V lost 5 bases and J 4 bases, leaving 11 bases between the germline ends.

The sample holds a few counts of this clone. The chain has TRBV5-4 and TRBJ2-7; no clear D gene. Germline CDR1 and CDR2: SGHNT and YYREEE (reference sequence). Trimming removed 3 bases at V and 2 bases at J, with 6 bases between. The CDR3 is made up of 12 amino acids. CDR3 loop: CASSSPTYEQYF. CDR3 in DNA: TGTGCCAGCAGCTCCCCTACCTACGAGCAGTACTTC.

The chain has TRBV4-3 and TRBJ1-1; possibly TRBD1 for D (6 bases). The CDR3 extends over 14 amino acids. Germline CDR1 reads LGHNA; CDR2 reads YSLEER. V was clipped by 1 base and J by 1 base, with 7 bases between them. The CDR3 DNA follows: TGCGCCAGCAGCCAAGGGACAGCGAACACTGAAGCTTTCTTT. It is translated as CASSQGTANTEAFF.

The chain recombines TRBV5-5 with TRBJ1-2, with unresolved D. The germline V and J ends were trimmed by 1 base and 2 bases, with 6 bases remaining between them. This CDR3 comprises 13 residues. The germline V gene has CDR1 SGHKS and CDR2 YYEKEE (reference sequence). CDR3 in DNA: TGTGCCAGCAGCTTGTCCCCGAACTATGGCTACACCTTC. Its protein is CASSLSPNYGYTF.